The table lists the clone carrying this T cell receptor (beta chain) with a few counts. Per the authors' pipeline: Nucleated cell number was recorded as an estimate derived from reference gene primer amplification. Repertoires were generated with immunoSEQ multiplex PCR, while TCRdb's copy carries only in-frame clones and drops some. V and J calls and clone size come straight from that table; D and trimming were deduced from the DNA. Here the sample spans about 100,000 clones, about 76% being singletons. This record comes from a study of blood T cell repertoires in COVID-19. J was trimmed by 3 bases and V by 7 bases; bases with no gene match: 11. CDR3 length: 17 residues. Germline-derived CDR1 and CDR2 are SGDLS and YYNGEE.

V usage is TRBV9 and J usage is TRBJ2-2, with 11 bases lining up with TRBD1. Material for sequencing was peripheral blood. This TCR derives from a human donor in a cohort sampled during active COVID-19. CDR3 region: CASEGTGGEIYTGELFF. As DNA, the CDR3 is TGTGCCAGCGAAGGGACAGGGGGTGAAATTTACACCGGGGAGCTGTTTTTT. Full variable domain (remainder filled in from reference TRBV9 and TRBJ2-2): DSGVTQTPKHLITATGQRVTLRCSPRSGDLSVYWYQQSLDQGLQFLIQYYNGEERAKGNILERFSAQQFPDLHSELNLSSLELGDSALYFCASEGTGGEIYTGELFFGEGSRLTVL.